The 5 T cell receptor beta chains below all came from one sample that was sequenced in a study of vaccination effects on CD4 cells after COVID-19. The antigens for these receptors are not known. Culturing for roughly 10 days preceded CD4+ T cell isolation. The cohort was immunized with two doses of either the BNT162b2 or mRNA-1273 vaccine. Clones were sequenced by immunoSEQ multiplex PCR, and TCRdb holds only the in-frame ones, with some missing. The sample contains approximately 60,000 clones, just under 80% of which appear only once. Sequences were derived from CD4+ T cells from PBMCs cultured without peptide, sampled after COVID-19 vaccination. All receptors come from a human donor who received a COVID-19 vaccine.

The V gene is TRBV6-5, the J gene TRBJ2-7, with 7 bases fitting TRBD1. The CDR3 runs to 15 residues. Germline loops: CDR1 MNHEY, CDR2 SVGAGI. V dropped 0 bases and J dropped 2; count of bases not matched to a gene: 4. CDR3 sequence reads: CASSYSYRGPYEQYF. The DNA for the CDR3 is TGTGCCAGCAGTTACTCGTACAGGGGCCCCTACGAGCAGTACTTC.

The CDR3 DNA follows: TGTGCTAGTGGTTTGACTCCGGGGGCGCAGTACTTC. It encodes CASGLTPGAQYF. V usage is TRBV12-5 and J usage is TRBJ2-7; perhaps D is TRBD1 or TRBD2 (6 bases each). Trimming removed 2 bases at V and 9 bases at J, with 11 bases between. This CDR3 spans 12 amino acids. The V gene's germline CDR1 is LGHNT and CDR2 FRNRAP.

The rearrangement links TRBV10-1 to TRBJ2-7; 15 nucleotides agree with TRBD2. There are 19 residues in the CDR3. Germline V gene data show CDR1 as WNHNN and CDR2 as SYGVQD (reference sequence). V was clipped by 1 base and J by 2 bases; unmatched bases: 9. The DNA for the CDR3 is TGCGCCAGCAGTGAGTGGGGGACTAGCGGGGGGAGCCCCCCCTACGAGCAGTACTTC. It encodes CASSEWGTSGGSPPYEQYF.

The chain carries TRBV28 and TRBJ1-6; D is uncertain. The CDR3 is 15 residues long. The V end lost 7 bases, the J end lost 10 bases, and 20 bases lay between the germline ends. Per germline, CDR1 MDHEN and CDR2 SYDVKM. CDR3 DNA sequence: TGTGCCAGCACCGACGACCTAAGGGTAGGGTCACCCCTCCACTTT. Translated: CASTDDLRVGSPLHF. The full variable domain, completed using reference TRBV28 and TRBJ1-6, is DVKVTQSSRYLVKRTGEKVFLECVQDMDHENMFWYRQDPGLGLRLIYFSYDVKMKEKGDIPEGYSVSREKKERFSLILESASTNQTSMYLCASTDDLRVGSPLHFGNGTRLTVT.

This clone was observed a handful of times. The chain is built from TRBV3-1 (or the pseudogene TRBV3-2) and TRBJ1-3; D uncertain. The CDR3 runs 16 residues. V was clipped by 1 base and J by 0 bases, with 10 bases between them. Germline loops: CDR1 LGHDT, CDR2 YNNKEL (reference sequence). The CDR3 sequence: CASSQALGFSGNTIYF. The CDR3 DNA follows: TGTGCCAGCAGCCAAGCCCTTGGCTTCTCTGGAAACACCATATATTTT.